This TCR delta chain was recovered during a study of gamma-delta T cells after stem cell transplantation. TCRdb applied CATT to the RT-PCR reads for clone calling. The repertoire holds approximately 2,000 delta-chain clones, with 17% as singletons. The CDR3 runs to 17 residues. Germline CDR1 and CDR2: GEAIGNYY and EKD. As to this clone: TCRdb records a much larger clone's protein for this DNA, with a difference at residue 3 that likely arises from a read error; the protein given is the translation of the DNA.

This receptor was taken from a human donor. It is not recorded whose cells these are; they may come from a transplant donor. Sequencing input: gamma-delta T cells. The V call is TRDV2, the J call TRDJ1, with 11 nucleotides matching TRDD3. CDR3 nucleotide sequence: TGTGCCTATGACACACTGGGGGATAAAGGGCGCACCGATAAACTCATCTTT. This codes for CAYDTLGDKGRTDKLIF.